These 21 T cell receptor beta chains were all obtained from the same sample, sequenced in a study of OX40 agonist ivuxolimab in advanced cancers. Clones were sequenced by immunoSEQ multiplex PCR, and TCRdb holds only the in-frame ones, with some missing. Of 30,000 to 35,000 clones listed, 92% are singletons. The sequenced sample was CD4+ or CD8+ T cells sorted from blood, obtained in a trial of the OX40 agonist ivuxolimab. The receptor set was obtained from an adult with an advanced solid tumor such as melanoma, head and neck, liver or kidney cancer.

The rearrangement uses TRBV4-2 and TRBJ2-5; D call uncertain. The CDR3 runs to 13 residues. V lost 0 bases and J lost 3, with 5 bases in between. Germline V gene lookup returns CDR1 LGHNA and CDR2 YNFKEQ. Here the CDR3 reads CASSQDPEETQYF. The CDR3 coding sequence is TGTGCCAGCAGCCAAGACCCAGAAGAGACCCAGTACTTC.

V usage is TRBV25-1 and J usage is TRBJ1-1; D gene unclear. The V gene's germline CDR1 is MGHDK and CDR2 SYGVNS. The CDR3 covers 14 residues. The V end lost 5 bases, the J end lost 0 bases, and 10 bases lay between the germline ends. The CDR3 loop reads CASSFGGMNTEAFF. DNA for the CDR3: TGTGCCAGCAGTTTTGGTGGGATGAACACTGAAGCTTTCTTT.

The rearrangement links TRBV27 to TRBJ2-7; D gene uncertain. The V end was cut by 0 bases, the J end by 2 bases, with 5 bases between. The CDR3 spans 13 residues. CDR1 and CDR2 (germline): MNHEY, SMNVEV (reference sequence). The CDR3 DNA follows: TGTGCCAGCAGTTTATCGGTTGCCTACGAGCAGTACTTC. Translated: CASSLSVAYEQYF.

The CDR3 DNA is TGTGCCAGCAGCCAAGGCGTCGGGTGGTTTCAGCCCCAGCATTTT. Translating it yields CASSQGVGWFQPQHF. The chain combines TRBV14 with TRBJ1-5; no clear D gene. V gave up 1 base and J gave up 6 bases, with 13 bases separating them. The CDR3 consists of 15 residues. Looked up from germline, CDR1 is SGHDN and CDR2 is FVKESK. Full variable domain (rest looked up from reference TRBV14 and TRBJ1-5): EAGVTQFPSHSVIEKGQTVTLRCDPISGHDNLYWYRRVMGKEIKFLLHFVKESKQDESGMPNNRFLAERTGGTYSTLKVQPAELEDSGVYFCASSQGVGWFQPQHFGDGTRLSIL.

This chain uses TRBV5-6 with TRBJ2-7; D remains unclear. CDR1 and CDR2 from the germline V gene are SGHDT and YYEEEE. This CDR3 has 15 residues. Between the trimmed V and J ends, which lost 0 bases and 0 bases, there was a span of 10 bases. The DNA of the CDR3 is TGTGCCAGCAGCTTGGGCAGGAAGAGCTCCTACGAGCAGTACTTC. It specifies CASSLGRKSSYEQYF.

V gene TRBV29-1 combines with J gene TRBJ2-7; 8 nucleotides match TRBD1. V shed 1 base, J shed 4 bases, and the junction held 9 bases outside the gene matches. Germline lookup yields CDR1 SQVTM and CDR2 ANQGSEA. The CDR3 loop spans 15 amino acids. The CDR3 region is CSVEGTGTGGYEQYF. CDR3 DNA sequence: TGCAGCGTTGAAGGGACCGGGACAGGAGGTTACGAGCAGTACTTC.

The V call is TRBV5-1, the J call TRBJ2-3; D unclear. Trimming left V 4 bases short and J 4 bases short, with 7 bases between. CDR3 length equals 12 residues. Germline CDR1 reads SGHRS; CDR2 reads YFSETQ. The CDR3 sequence is CASSLSSDTQYF. CDR3 bases: TGCGCCAGCAGCCTGTCCTCAGATACGCAGTATTTT. Using reference TRBV5-1 and TRBJ2-3 for the parts outside the CDR3, the full variable domain is KAGVTQTPRYLIKTRGQQVTLSCSPISGHRSVSWYQQTPGQGLQFLFEYFSETQRNKGNFPGRFSGRQFSNSRSEMNVSTLELGDSALYLCASSLSSDTQYFGPGTRLTVL.

The CDR3 is CASRWGQGDETQYF. For the CDR3, the DNA is TGTGCCAGCAGATGGGGACAGGGCGACGAGACCCAGTACTTC. The chain combines TRBV5-5 with TRBJ2-5; 9 bases line up with TRBD1. This CDR3 is 14 amino acids long. Germline CDR1 reads SGHKS; CDR2 reads YYEKEE (reference sequence). The J segment lost 5 bases and the V segment lost 5 bases, leaving 7 bases of the junction unmatched.

The rearrangement joins TRBV19 to TRBJ2-7, with D possibly being TRBD1 (6 bases). Trimming removed 8 bases at V and 3 bases at J, with 14 bases between. Germline lookup yields CDR1 LNHDA and CDR2 SQIVND (reference sequence). CDR3 length: 13 amino acids. The CDR3 nucleotides read TGTGCCAGTGAACAGGGATTCGGCTACGAGCAGTACTTC. Amino acid sequence: CASEQGFGYEQYF.

The rearrangement links TRBV28 to TRBJ2-2; D remains unclear. The CDR3 is 14 residues long. The V gene lost 2 bases and the J gene lost 6 bases, with 10 bases spanning the gap. Germline V gene sequence: CDR1 MDHEN, CDR2 SYDVKM. The CDR3 nucleotides are TGTGCCAGCAGTTTAGTCTCCACGGCCGGGGAGCTGTTTTTT. Amino acids: CASSLVSTAGELFF.

J is TRBJ1-5 and V is TRBV7-8; D might be TRBD1 (5 bases). The CDR3 contains 13 residues. Germline loops: CDR1 SGHVS, CDR2 FQNEAQ. V gave up 7 bases and J gave up 7 bases, with 14 bases separating them. CDR3 DNA sequence: TGTGCCAGCAAACAGGAGGGATTCCAGCCCCAGCATTTT. This codes for CASKQEGFQPQHF.

The J gene is TRBJ2-6, the V gene TRBV4-3, with D hard to call. CDR3 size: 18 residues. V dropped 0 bases and J dropped 0 bases, with 12 bases sitting between them. Germline-derived CDR1 and CDR2 are LGHNA and YSLEER. The CDR3 region is CASSQDLGRSSGANVLTF. CDR3 bases: TGCGCCAGCAGCCAAGATCTTGGACGGAGCTCTGGGGCCAACGTCCTGACTTTC.

The chain recombines TRBV9 with TRBJ2-2, with D possibly matching TRBD1 (6 bases). CDR3 length: 16 amino acids. The germline V gene has CDR1 SGDLS and CDR2 YYNGEE. Trimming took off 4 bases at V and 3 bases at J, with 16 bases between the two ends. CDR3 sequence (DNA): TGTGCCAGCAGCCCCCGTCTCGGGACACACACCGGGGAGCTGTTTTTT. Amino acids: CASSPRLGTHTGELFF.

For the CDR3, the DNA is TGCAGCGTTGAAGAAGGAGGTAGGGTAGGACAGGATGAGCAGTTCTTC. It specifies CSVEEGGRVGQDEQFF. V usage is TRBV29-1 and J usage is TRBJ2-1; 7 bases are a match to TRBD1. The ends lost 0 bases at V and 8 bases at J; junction bases unmatched: 13. Germline values: CDR1 SQVTM, CDR2 ANQGSEA. The CDR3 covers 16 residues.

V and J are TRBV4-1 and TRBJ2-2; weak D call: TRBD2 (6 bases). Germline V gene lookup returns CDR1 MGHRA and CDR2 YSYEKL. This CDR3 region has 12 residues. Trimming took off 4 bases at V and 7 bases at J, with 7 bases between the two ends. The CDR3 spells CASSLSGGELFF. In nucleotides, the CDR3 is TGCGCCAGCAGCCTTAGCGGCGGGGAGCTGTTTTTT.

This chain connects TRBV28 to TRBJ2-1, with TRBD1 matching 8 bases. This CDR3 has 13 amino acids. CDR1 is MDHEN and CDR2 is SYDVKM in the germline V gene. The V segment lost 6 bases and the J segment 9 bases; nucleotides outside the gene matches: 7. CDR3 coding DNA: TGTGCCAGCAGGGGCAGGGGGCGGGGTGAGCAGTTCTTC. This sequence encodes CASRGRGRGEQFF.

The genes are TRBV5-1 and TRBJ2-5; 13 nucleotides match TRBD2. The end of the DNA fits TRBJ2-7 better, so the J call may be wrong. The CDR3 loop spans 16 amino acids. Germline values: CDR1 SGHRS, CDR2 YFSETQ. CDR3 in DNA: TGCGCCAGCAGCCAAGGACTAGCGGGAGCAGCCTACGAGCAGTACTTC. Translated, it gives CASSQGLAGAAYEQYF.

This chain connects TRBV28 to TRBJ1-6; tentatively, D is TRBD1 (5 bases). This CDR3 region has 14 residues. Trimming shortened V by 7 bases and J by 7 bases, and 14 bases separated the two germline ends. CDR1 MDHEN and CDR2 SYDVKM come from the germline V gene. CDR3 DNA sequence: TGTGCCAGCACAATGGGGCAGCGCAATTCACCCCTCCACTTT. It translates to CASTMGQRNSPLHF.

In its sample, this clone was seen once. The gene calls are TRBV28 and TRBJ2-1; 7 bases map to TRBD1. The ends lost 5 bases at V and 9 bases at J; junction bases unmatched: 7. The CDR3 extends over 13 amino acids. Germline-derived CDR1 and CDR2 are MDHEN and SYDVKM. The CDR3 DNA sequence: TGTGCCAGCAGTGCCCGGACAGGATTTGAGCAGTTCTTC. Amino acid sequence: CASSARTGFEQFF.

V usage is TRBV28 and J usage is TRBJ2-7; D gene ambiguous. The germline CDR1 and CDR2 sequences are MDHEN and SYDVKM. The CDR3 is made up of 13 amino acids. Trimming took off 2 bases at V and 0 bases at J, with 5 bases between the two ends. The CDR3: CASSLGVSYEQYF. For the CDR3, the DNA is TGTGCCAGCAGTTTAGGTGTCTCCTACGAGCAGTACTTC.

The V gene is TRBV20-1, the J gene TRBJ2-7; D is uncertain. CDR3 size: 11 residues. V was cut by 5 bases and J by 2 bases, with 7 bases left in between. Per germline, CDR1 DFQATT and CDR2 SNEGSKA (reference sequence). CDR3 loop: CSAPDPYEQYF. For the CDR3, the DNA is TGCAGTGCTCCGGATCCCTACGAGCAGTACTTC.